This T cell receptor (beta chain) was retrieved from a study of regulatory T cells in long-lasting Graves disease. Regarding the study as a whole: There was favoring of TRBV28, TRBJ1-2 and TRBJ2-5 in persistent disease.

Combining iRepertoire HTBI primers with Arm-PCR of CDR3 regions, the authors built TCR beta libraries. Methods used by the authors: Sample data revealed fewer than 70 TRBV and 14 TRBJ segments. TCRdb itself ran the multiplex PCR reads through MiXCR, one entry per CDR3 protein. The V and J calls here are based on TCRdb, not the publication. The sample lists 250,000 to 400,000 distinct CDR3 sequences; roughly 18% were seen once. This clonotype has a count of ten or more. Its antigen is undetermined. Time point in this sample: newly diagnosed GD, antithyroid drugs for less than 3 months. With RNA extracted from PBMCs as input, the TCR library was made. Germline assignment: CDR1 SGHVS and CDR2 FQNEAQ. The V and J ends lost 1 base and 5 bases respectively, with 21 bases between them. This CDR3 has 18 residues.

The sequencing used peripheral blood mononuclear cells (PBMCs), collected at new diagnosis, from a patient treated with antithyroid drugs. The receptor was derived from a female donor with Graves disease. The chain couples TRBV7-8 to TRBJ2-1; D may be TRBD1 (6 bases). The DNA of the CDR3 is TGTGCCAGCAGCTTAGTTTGGGGTGCAGGGGTGTTGGACAATGAGCAGTTCTTC. This sequence encodes CASSLVWGAGVLDNEQFF.